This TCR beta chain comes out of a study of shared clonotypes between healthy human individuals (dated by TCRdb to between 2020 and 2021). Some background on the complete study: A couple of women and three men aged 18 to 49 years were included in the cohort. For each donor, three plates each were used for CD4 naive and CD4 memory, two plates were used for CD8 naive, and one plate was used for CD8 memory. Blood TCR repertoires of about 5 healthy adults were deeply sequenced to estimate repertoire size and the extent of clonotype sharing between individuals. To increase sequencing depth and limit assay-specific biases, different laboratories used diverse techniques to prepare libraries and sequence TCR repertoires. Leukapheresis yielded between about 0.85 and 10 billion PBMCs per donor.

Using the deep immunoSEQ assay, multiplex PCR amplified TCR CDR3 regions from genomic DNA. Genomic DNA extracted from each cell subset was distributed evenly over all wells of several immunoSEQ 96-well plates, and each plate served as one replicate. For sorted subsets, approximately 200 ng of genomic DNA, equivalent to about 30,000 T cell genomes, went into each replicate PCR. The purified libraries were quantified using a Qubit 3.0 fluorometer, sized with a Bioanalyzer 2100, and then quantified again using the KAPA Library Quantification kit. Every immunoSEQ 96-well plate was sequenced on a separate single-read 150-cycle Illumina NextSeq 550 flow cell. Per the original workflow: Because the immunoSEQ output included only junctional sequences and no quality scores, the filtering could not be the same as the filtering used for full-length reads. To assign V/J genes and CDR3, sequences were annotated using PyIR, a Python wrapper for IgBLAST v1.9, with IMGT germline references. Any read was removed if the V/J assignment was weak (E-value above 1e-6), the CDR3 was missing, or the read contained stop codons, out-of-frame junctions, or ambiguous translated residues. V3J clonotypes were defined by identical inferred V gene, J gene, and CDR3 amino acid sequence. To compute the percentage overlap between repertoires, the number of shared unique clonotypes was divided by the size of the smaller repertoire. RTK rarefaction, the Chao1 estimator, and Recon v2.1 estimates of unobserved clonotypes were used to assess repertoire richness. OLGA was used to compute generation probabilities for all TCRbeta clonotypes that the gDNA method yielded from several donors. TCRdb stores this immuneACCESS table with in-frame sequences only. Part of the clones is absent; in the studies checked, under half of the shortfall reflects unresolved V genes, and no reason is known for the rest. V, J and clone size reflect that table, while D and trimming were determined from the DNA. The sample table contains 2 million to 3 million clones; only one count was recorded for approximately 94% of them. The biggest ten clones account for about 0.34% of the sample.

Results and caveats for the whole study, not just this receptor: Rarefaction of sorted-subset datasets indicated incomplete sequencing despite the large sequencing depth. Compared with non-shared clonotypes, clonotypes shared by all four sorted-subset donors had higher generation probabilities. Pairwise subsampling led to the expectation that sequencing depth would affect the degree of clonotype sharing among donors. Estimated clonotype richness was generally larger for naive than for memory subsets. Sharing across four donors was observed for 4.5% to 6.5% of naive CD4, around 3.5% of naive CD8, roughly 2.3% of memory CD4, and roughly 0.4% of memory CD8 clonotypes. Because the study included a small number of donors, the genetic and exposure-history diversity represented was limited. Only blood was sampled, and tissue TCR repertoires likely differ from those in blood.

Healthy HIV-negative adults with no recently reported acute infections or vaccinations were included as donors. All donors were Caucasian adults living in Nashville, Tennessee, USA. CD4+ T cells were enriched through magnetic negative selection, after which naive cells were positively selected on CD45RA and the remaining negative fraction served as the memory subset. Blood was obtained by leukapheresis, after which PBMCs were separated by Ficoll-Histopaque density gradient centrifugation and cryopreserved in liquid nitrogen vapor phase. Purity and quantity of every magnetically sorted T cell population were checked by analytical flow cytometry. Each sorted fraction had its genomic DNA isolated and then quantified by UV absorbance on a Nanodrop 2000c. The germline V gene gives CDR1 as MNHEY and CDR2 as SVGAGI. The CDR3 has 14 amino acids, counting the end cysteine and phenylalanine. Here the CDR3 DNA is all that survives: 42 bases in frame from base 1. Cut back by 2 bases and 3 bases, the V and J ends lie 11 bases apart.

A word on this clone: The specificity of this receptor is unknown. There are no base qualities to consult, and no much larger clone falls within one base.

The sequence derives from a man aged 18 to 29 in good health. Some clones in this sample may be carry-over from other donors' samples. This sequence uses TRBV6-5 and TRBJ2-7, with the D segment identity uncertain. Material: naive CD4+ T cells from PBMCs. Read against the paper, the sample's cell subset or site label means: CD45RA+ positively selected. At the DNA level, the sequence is TGTGCCAGCAGTTACCTGGCGCCAAACTACGAGCAGTACTTC. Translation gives CASSYLAPNYEQYF.